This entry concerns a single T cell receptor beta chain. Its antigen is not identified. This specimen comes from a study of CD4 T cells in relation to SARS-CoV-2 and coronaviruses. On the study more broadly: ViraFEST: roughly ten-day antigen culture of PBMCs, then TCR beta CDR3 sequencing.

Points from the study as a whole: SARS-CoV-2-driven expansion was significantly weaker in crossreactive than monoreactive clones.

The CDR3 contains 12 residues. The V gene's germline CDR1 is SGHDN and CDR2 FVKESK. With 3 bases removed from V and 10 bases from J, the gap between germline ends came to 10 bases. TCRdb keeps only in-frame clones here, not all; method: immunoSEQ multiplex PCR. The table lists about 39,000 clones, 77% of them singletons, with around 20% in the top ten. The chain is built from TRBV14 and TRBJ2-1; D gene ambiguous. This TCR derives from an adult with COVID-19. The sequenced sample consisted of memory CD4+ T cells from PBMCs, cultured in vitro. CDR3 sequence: CASSHFGEEQFF. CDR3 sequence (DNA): TGTGCCAGCAGCCACTTTGGGGAAGAGCAGTTCTTC. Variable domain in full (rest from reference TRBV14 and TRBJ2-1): EAGVTQFPSHSVIEKGQTVTLRCDPISGHDNLYWYRRVMGKEIKFLLHFVKESKQDESGMPNNRFLAERTGGTYSTLKVQPAELEDSGVYFCASSHFGEEQFFGPGTRLTVL.